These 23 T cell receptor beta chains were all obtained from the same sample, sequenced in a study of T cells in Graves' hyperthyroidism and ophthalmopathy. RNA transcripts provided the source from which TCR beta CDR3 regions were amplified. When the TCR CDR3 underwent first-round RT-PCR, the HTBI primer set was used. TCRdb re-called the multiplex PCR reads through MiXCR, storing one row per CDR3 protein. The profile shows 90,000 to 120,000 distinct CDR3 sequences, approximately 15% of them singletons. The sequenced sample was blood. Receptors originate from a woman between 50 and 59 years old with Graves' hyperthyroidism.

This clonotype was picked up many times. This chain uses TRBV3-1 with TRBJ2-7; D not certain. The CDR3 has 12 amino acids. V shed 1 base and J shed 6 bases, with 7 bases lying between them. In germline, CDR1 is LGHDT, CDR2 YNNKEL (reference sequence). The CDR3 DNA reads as TGTGCCAGCAGCCAAGTTTCCGGCGAGCAGTACTTC. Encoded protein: CASSQVSGEQYF.

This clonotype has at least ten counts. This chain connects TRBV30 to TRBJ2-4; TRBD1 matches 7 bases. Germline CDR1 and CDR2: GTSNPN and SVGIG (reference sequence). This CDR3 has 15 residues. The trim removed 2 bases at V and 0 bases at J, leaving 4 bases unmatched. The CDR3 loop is CAWSYGTVAKNIQYF. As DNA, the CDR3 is TGTGCCTGGAGTTACGGGACAGTAGCCAAAAACATTCAGTACTTC.

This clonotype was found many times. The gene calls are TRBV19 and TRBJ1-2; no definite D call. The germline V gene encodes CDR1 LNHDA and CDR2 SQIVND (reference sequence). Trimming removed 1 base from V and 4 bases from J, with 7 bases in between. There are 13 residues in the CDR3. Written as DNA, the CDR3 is TGTGCCAGTAGTATAGGTCAGCTCTATGGCTACACCTTC. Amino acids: CASSIGQLYGYTF.

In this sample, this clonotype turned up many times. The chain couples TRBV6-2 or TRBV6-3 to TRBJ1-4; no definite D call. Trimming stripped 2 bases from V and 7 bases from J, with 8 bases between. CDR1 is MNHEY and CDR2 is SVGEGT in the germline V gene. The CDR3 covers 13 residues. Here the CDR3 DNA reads TGTGCCAGCAGTTACGGCGGTAGTGAAAAACTGTTTTTT. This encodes CASSYGGSEKLFF.

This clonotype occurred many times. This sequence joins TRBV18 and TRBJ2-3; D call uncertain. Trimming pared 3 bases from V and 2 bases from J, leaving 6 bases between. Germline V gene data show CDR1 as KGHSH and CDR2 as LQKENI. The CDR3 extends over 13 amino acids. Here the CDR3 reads CASSPADTDTQYF. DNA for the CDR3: TGTGCCAGCTCACCGGCGGACACAGATACGCAGTATTTT.

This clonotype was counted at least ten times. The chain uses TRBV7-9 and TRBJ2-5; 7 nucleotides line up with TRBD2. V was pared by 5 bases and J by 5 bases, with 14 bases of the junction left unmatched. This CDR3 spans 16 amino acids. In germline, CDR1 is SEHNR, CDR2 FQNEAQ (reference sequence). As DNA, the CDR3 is TGTGCCAGCAGCCCCTCGCGGGGGTTCGTCACGGAGACCCAGTACTTC. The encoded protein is CASSPSRGFVTETQYF.

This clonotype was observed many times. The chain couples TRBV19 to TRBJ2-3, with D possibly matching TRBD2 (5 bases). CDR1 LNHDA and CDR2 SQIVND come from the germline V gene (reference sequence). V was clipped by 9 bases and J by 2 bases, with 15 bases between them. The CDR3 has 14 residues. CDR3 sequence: CASGERSYTDTQYF. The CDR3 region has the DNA TGTGCCAGCGGTGAGCGGAGCTACACAGATACGCAGTATTTT.

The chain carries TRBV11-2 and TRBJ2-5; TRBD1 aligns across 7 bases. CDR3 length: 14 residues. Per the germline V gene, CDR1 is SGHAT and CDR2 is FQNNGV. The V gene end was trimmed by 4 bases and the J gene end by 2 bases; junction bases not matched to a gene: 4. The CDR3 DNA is TGTGCCAGCAGCTCAGGGGACAGTCAAGAGACCCAGTACTTC. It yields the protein CASSSGDSQETQYF.

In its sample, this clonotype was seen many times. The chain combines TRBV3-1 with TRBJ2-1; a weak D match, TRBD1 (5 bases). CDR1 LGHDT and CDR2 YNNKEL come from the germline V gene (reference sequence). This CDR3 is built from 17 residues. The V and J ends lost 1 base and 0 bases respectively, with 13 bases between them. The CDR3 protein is CASSQGAGLTSYNEQFF. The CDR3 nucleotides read TGTGCCAGCAGCCAAGGTGCAGGGCTGACCTCCTACAATGAGCAGTTCTTC.

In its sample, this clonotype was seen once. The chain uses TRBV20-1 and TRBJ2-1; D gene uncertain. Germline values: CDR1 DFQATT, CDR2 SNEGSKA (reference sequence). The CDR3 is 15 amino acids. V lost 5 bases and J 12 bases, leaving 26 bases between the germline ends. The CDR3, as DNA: TGCAGTGCTGCGACGGACCGGGCAGCTTACGGGTGGCAGTTCTTC. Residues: CSAATDRAAYGWQFF.

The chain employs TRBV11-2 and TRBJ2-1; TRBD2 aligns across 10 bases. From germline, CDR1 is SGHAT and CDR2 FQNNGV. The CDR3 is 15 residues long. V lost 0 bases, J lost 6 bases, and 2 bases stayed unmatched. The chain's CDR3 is CASSLEGLAVNEQFF. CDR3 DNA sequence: TGTGCCAGCAGCTTAGAAGGACTAGCGGTCAATGAGCAGTTCTTC.

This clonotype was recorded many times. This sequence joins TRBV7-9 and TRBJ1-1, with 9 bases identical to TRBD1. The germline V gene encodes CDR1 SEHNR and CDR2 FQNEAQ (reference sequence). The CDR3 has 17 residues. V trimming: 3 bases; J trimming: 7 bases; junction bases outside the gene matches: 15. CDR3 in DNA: TGTGCCAGCAGCTTCGACTGGGGCGGGACAGGGAATATTGAAGCTTTCTTT. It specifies CASSFDWGGTGNIEAFF.

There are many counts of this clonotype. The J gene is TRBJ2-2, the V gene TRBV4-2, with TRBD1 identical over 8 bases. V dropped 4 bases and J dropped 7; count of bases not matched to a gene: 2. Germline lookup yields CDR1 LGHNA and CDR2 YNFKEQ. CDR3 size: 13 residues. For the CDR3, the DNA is TGTGCCAGCAGCCCGGACAGGGTCGGGGAGCTGTTTTTT. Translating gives CASSPDRVGELFF.

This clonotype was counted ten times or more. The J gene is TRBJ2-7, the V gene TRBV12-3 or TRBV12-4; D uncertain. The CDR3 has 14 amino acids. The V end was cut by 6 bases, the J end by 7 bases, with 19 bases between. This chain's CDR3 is CASSPENAIMEQYF. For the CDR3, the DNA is TGTGCCAGCAGCCCCGAAAATGCCATCATGGAGCAGTACTTC.

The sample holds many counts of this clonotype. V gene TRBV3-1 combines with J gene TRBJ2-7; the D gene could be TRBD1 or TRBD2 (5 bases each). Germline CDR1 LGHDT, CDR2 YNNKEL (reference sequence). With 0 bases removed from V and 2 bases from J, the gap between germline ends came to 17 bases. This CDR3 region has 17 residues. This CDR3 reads CASSQEPGTQFPYEQYF. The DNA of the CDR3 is TGTGCCAGCAGCCAAGAGCCCGGGACCCAATTCCCCTACGAGCAGTACTTC.

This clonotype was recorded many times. This CDR3 reads CASSIGAVSNYGYTF. The DNA for the CDR3 is TGTGCCAGTAGTATTGGGGCAGTGTCGAACTATGGCTACACCTTC. V usage is TRBV19 and J usage is TRBJ1-2; D possibly corresponds to TRBD1 (5 bases). CDR3 size: 15 residues. Deletions cut 3 bases from V and 2 bases from J, with 13 bases between. Germline values: CDR1 LNHDA, CDR2 SQIVND (reference sequence).

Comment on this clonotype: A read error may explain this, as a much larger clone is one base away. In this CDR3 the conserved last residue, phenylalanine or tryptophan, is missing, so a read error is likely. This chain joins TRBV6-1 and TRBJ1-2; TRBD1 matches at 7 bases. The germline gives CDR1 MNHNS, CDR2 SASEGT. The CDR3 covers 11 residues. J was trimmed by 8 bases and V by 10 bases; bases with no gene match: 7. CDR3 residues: CATQRGGGYTL. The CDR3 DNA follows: TGTGCCACCCAACGAGGGGGCGGCTACACCCTC.

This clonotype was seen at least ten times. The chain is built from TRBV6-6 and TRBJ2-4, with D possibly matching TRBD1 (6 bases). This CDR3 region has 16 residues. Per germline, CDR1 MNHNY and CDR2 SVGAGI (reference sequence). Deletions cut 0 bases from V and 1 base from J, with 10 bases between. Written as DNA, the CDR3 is TGTGCCAGCAGTTACTCAATTACAGGGGCCAAAAACATTCAGTACTTC. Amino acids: CASSYSITGAKNIQYF.

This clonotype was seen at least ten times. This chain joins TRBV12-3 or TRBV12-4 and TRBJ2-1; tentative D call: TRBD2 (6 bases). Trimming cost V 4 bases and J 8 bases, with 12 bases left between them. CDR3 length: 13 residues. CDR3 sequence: CASSWRDLDEQFF. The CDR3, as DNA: TGTGCCAGCAGTTGGCGGGACCTCGATGAGCAGTTCTTC.

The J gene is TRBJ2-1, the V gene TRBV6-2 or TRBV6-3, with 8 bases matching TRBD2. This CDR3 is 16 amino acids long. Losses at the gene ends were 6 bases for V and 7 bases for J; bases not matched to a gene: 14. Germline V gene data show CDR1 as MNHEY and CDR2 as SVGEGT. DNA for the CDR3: TGTGCCAGCAGCCCCGCCGGGGACGGGAGGGTTAATGAGCAGTTCTTC. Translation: CASSPAGDGRVNEQFF.

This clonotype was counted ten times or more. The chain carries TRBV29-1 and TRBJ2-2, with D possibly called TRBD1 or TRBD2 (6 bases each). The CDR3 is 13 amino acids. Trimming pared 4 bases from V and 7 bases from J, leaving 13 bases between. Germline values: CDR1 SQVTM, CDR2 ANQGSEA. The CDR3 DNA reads TGCAGCGTTGTCGTGGGGGGCCACGGGGAGCTGTTTTTT. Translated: CSVVVGGHGELFF.

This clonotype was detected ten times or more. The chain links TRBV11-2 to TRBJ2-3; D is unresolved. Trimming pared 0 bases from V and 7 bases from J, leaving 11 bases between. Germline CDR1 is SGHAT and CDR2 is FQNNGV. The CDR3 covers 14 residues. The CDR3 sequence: CASSLESSYYTQYF. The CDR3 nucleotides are TGTGCCAGCAGCTTAGAGTCTTCTTATTATACGCAGTATTTT.

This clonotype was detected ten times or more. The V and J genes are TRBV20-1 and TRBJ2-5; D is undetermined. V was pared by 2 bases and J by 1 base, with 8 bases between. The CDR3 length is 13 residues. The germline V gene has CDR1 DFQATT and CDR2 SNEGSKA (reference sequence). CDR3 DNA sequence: TGCAGTGCTAGAAGCCACAGCCAAGAGACCCAGTACTTC. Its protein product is CSARSHSQETQYF.